This TCR beta chain was captured in a study of T cell changes during pregnancy in multiple sclerosis (dated by TCRdb to the late 2010s). With respect to the entire study: In women with multiple sclerosis, the researchers looked at how the T cell repertoire shifted as pregnancy progressed.

Taken from the germline V gene, the CDR1 and CDR2 loops are MGHRA and YSYEKL. V loses 1 base, J loses 8 bases, and the germline ends lie 15 bases apart. The CDR3, cysteine through phenylalanine, is 15 amino acids long. Only CDR3 DNA remains: 45 bases, in frame from the first base. As concerns this clone: Its antigen is currently not known. Base qualities are missing; no much larger clone stands one base away.

Library construction relied on the immunoSEQ multiplex PCR assay. The table was pulled from immuneACCESS by TCRdb, which kept in-frame rearrangements only. Such tables lose some clones; where checked, under half of the loss comes from unresolved V genes, and the rest has no known cause. Across this sample there are some 18,000 clones, with around 87% seen only once. The top ten clonotypes cover 13% of the sample. The rearrangement joined TRBV4-1 to TRBJ1-3, with no confident D gene call. Sequencing used CD8+ T cells from peripheral blood mononuclear cells, obtained in the third trimester of pregnancy. This clonotype was sampled from a female donor in good health, enrolled as a control in a pregnancy study. The bases are TGCGCCAGCAGCCAAGTCCCAAGCTCCCTAGACACCATATATTTT. Its protein is CASSQVPSSLDTIYF.